A selection of T cell receptor beta chains follows, all from one sample in a study of T cells in Graves' hyperthyroidism and ophthalmopathy. TCRdb independently ran MiXCR on the multiplex PCR reads; one entry per CDR3 protein. Here the sample spans hundreds of thousands of distinct CDR3 sequences, about a fifth being singletons. The sample taken for sequencing was blood. These TCRs come from a young woman with Graves' hyperthyroidism. Both conserved end residues are part of each CDR3. D genes are given only for firm matches. Only part of the rows carry a size: once, few, many, or a class if the clone is expanded.

clone size	V gene	J gene	D gene	CDR3 DNA	CDR3 protein
.	TRBV6-5	TRBJ1-6	.	TGTGCCAGCAGTTGGGTCTTGGGATCCTCACCCCTCCACTTT	CASSWVLGSSPLHF
many	TRBV27	TRBJ1-1	TRBD1	TGTGCCAGCAGCCTTATAGGGGACAGCACGAACACTGAAGCTTTCTTT	CASSLIGDSTNTEAFF
many	TRBV7-6	TRBJ1-3	.	TGTGCCAGCAGCTTTAGCCCGACAGGCCCGCCTGGAAACACCATATATTTT	CASSFSPTGPPGNTIYF
many	TRBV18	TRBJ2-5	TRBD1	TGTGCCAGCTCACCCCCCGGGACAGGGGCCTTGGAGACCCAGTACTTC	CASSPPGTGALETQYF
many	TRBV2	TRBJ1-2	.	TGTGCCAGCAGTGAACAGCAGGGGAGCTATGGCTACACCTTC	CASSEQQGSYGYTF
many	TRBV9	TRBJ1-1	.	TGTGCCAGCAGCGCCGTAGGTGGCACTGAAGCTTTCTTT	CASSAVGGTEAFF
many	TRBV12-3/TRBV12-4	TRBJ2-4	.	TGTGCCAGCAGTTTATTTGGCCTCGCAATCAAAAACATTCAGTACTTC	CASSLFGLAIKNIQYF
.	TRBV11-2	TRBJ1-5	TRBD1	TGTGCCAGCAGCCCTAGAGACAGGGGGCACGGGCAGCCCCAGCATTTT	CASSPRDRGHGQPQHF
many	TRBV20-1	TRBJ2-2	.	TGCAGTGCTAGAGATGGGCTACTGATAGACGGGGAGCTGTTTTTT	CSARDGLLIDGELFF
.	TRBV12-3/TRBV12-4	TRBJ2-7	TRBD1	TGTGCCAGCAGTTTTCCCACAGGGGACGAGCAGTACTTC	CASSFPTGDEQYF
.	TRBV4-2	TRBJ1-2	.	TGTGCCAGCAGCCAAGATGGGTCCGTCCCCCTGGGCTACACCTTC	CASSQDGSVPLGYTF
many	TRBV6-1	TRBJ1-1	.	TGTGCCAGCAGCCCCCTTGGGGGGGACACTGAAGCTTTCTTT	CASSPLGGDTEAFF
few	TRBV6-2/TRBV6-3	TRBJ1-1	.	TGTGCCAGCAGTTATGGGGATATGAACACTGAAGCTTTCTTT	CASSYGDMNTEAFF
.	TRBV28	TRBJ2-2	.	TGTGCCAGCAGTGAACTCTCGTGGGGGACGAACACCGGGGAGCTGTTTTTT	CASSELSWGTNTGELFF
many	TRBV28	TRBJ1-5	.	TGTGCCAGCAGTTCACACAGGGTTAAGGATAGTCAGCCCCAGCATTTT	CASSSHRVKDSQPQHF
.	TRBV7-8	TRBJ2-5	.	TGTGCCAGCAGCCCTAGAGACAGGCGAGAGACCCAGTACTTC	CASSPRDRRETQYF